The clone carrying this T cell receptor beta chain has ten or more counts. Amplification of TCR beta CDR3 regions used RNA as the template. The HTBI primer set drove a first-round RT-PCR of the TCR CDR3. Each CDR3 protein is one row after TCRdb ran MiXCR on the multiplex PCR reads. The sample has almost 350,000 distinct CDR3 sequences, 15% to 20% seen once. V lost 2 bases to trimming and J lost 6 bases; unmatched junction nucleotides: 7. This CDR3 region has 15 residues. Germline loops: CDR1 SGHAT, CDR2 FQNNGV. These data are taken from a study of T cells in Graves' hyperthyroidism and ophthalmopathy. J is TRBJ1-5 and V is TRBV11-2, with 7 bases that match TRBD1. The receptor was derived from a woman between 35 and 50 years old with Graves' ophthalmopathy. Sequenced material: blood. CDR3 coding DNA: TGTGCCAGCAGCTTAAGTGGACAGGTGGCTCAGCCCCAGCATTTT. Its protein product is CASSLSGQVAQPQHF.